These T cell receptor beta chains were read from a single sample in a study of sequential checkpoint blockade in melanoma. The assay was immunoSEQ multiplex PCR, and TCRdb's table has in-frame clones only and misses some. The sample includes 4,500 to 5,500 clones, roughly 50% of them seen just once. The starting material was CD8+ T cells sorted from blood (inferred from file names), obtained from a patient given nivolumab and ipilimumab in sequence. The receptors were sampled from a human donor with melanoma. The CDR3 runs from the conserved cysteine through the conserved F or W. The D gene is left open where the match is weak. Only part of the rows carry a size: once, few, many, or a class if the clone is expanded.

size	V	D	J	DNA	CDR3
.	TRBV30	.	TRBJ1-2	TGTGCCTGGGAAGACAGAACGCTCTATGGCTACACCTTC	CAWEDRTLYGYTF
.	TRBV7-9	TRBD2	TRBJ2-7	TGTGCCAGTGGACTAGCGGGAGTCGTCGAGCAGTACTTC	CASGLAGVVEQYF
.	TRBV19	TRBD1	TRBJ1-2	TGTGCCAGTAGGGGACAGGGAAACTATGGCTACACCTTC	CASRGQGNYGYTF
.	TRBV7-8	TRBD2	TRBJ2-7	TGTGCCAGCAGGTTGGAACCTAGCGGAATTTTTGAGCAGTACTTC	CASRLEPSGIFEQYF
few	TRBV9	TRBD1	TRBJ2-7	TGTGCCAGCAGCCCGACGTCGGGACAGGGGATTTACGAGCAGTACTTC	CASSPTSGQGIYEQYF
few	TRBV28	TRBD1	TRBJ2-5	TGTGCCAGCAGTGCACCCGGGACAGAGCTTTTTGAGACCCAGTACTTC	CASSAPGTELFETQYF
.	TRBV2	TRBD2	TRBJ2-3	TGTGCCACCGGGACTAGCGGCTATGCTACGCAGTATTTT	CATGTSGYATQYF
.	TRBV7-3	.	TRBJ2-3	TGTGCCAGCAGCTTAACTCCAGGGCGCACAGATACGCAGTATTTT	CASSLTPGRTDTQYF
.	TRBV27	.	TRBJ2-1	TGTGCCAGCATTAATCTAGGGGGTCATGAGCAGTTCTTC	CASINLGGHEQFF
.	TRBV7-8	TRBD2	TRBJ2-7	TGTGCCAGCAGCGTACGCGGGGGATCCGGCTCCTACGAGCAGTACTTC	CASSVRGGSGSYEQYF
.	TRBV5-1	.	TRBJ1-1	TGCGCCAGCAGCTTGGGACAGGCCACTGAAGCTTTCTTT	CASSLGQATEAFF
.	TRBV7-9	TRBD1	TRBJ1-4	TGTGCCAGCAGCCACCCGACAGGGGTTGGTCTGTTTTTT	CASSHPTGVGLFF
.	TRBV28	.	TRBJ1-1	TGTGCCAGCAGTTTAACGGTGAACACTGAAGCTTTCTTT	CASSLTVNTEAFF
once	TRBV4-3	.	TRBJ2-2	TGCGCCAGCAGCCAAGATCCGGGGTCCAACACCGGGGAGCTGTTTTTT	CASSQDPGSNTGELFF
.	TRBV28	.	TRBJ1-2	TGTGCCAGCAGTGTAGGACTTTCAGGTTATGGCTACACCTTC	CASSVGLSGYGYTF
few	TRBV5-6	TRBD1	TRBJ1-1	TGTGCCAGCAGCCTGGGGGCAGGGGGGATGAACACTGAAGCTTTCTTT	CASSLGAGGMNTEAFF
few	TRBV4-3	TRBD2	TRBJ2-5	TGCGCCAGCAGCCAAGAGGTTCGCGGCGGGAGCATCCAAGAGACCCAGTACTTC	CASSQEVRGGSIQETQYF
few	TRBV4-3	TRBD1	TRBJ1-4	TGCGCCAGCAGCCAAGATATAGCCGGGACAGGGCCTGTAAAACTGTTTTTT	CASSQDIAGTGPVKLFF
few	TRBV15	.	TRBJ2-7	TGTGCCACCAGCAGAGATGGCAGGAACAACGAGCAGTACTTC	CATSRDGRNNEQYF
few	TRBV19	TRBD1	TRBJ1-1	TGTGCCAGTAGTAAGGGACAGGGGACCACTGAAGCTTTCTTT	CASSKGQGTTEAFF
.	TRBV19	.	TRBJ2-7	TGTGCCAGTACCCCCGGATCCGGGAGTTCCTACGAGCAGTACTTC	CASTPGSGSSYEQYF
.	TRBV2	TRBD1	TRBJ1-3	TGTGCCAGCAGTACGGGACAGGGGCTTCCACGGCATTTT	CASSTGQGLPRHF
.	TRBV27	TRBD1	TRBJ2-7	TGTGCCAGCATTACAGGGGACGAGCAGTACTTC	CASITGDEQYF
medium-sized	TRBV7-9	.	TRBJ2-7	TGTGCCAGCAGCTTAGCGACGGACAGCGCTAACGAGCAGTACTTC	CASSLATDSANEQYF
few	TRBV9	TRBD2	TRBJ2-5	TGTGCCAGCAGCGTAGCTAGCGGGAGTGGAGAGACCCAGTACTTC	CASSVASGSGETQYF
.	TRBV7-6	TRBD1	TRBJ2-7	TGTGCCAGCAGCCTTAGGGGACAGGGCTCCTACGAGCAGTACTTC	CASSLRGQGSYEQYF
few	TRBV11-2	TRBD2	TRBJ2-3	TGTGCCAGCACCTCCCTTCTAGCGGGGGGGACAGATACGCAGTATTTT	CASTSLLAGGTDTQYF
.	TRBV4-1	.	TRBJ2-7	TGCGCCAGCAGCCAAGACTTGGGCAGCAAACCCTACGAGCAGTACTTC	CASSQDLGSKPYEQYF
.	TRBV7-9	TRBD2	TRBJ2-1	TGTGCCAGCGGACTAGCGGGAGCCCGTCCGGGTGAGCAGTTCTTC	CASGLAGARPGEQFF
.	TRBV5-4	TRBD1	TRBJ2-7	TGCGCCAGCAGCCACTCAGGGGGCAGTTACGAGCAGTACTTC	CASSHSGGSYEQYF
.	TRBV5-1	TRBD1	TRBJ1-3	TGCGCCAGCAGCCCGGACAGGGGCTCTGGAAACACCATATATTTT	CASSPDRGSGNTIYF
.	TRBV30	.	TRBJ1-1	TGTGCCTGGAGTGAAGAGATGAGAATGAACACTGAAGCTTTCTTT	CAWSEEMRMNTEAFF
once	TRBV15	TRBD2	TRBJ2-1	TGTGCCACCAGCCCCCGACTAGCGGACTACAATGAGCAGTTCTTC	CATSPRLADYNEQFF
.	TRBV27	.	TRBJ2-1	TGTGCCAGCAGTTTAATGGAGGGATCCTACAATGAGCAGTTCTTC	CASSLMEGSYNEQFF
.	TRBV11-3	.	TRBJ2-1	TGTGCCAGCAGCTTAGATCAGTTCGGGATATCTAACAATGAGCAGTTCTTC	CASSLDQFGISNNEQFF
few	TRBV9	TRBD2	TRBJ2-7	TGTGCCAGCAGCCCGGGGGGACCCTACGAGCAGTACTTC	CASSPGGPYEQYF
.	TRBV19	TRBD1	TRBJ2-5	TGTGCCAGTAGGAGGGACAGGGGCTCGAAGACCCAGTACTTC	CASRRDRGSKTQYF
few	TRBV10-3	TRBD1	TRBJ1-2	TGTGCCATCGCTCCCCGGACAGGTCATTTCTATGGCTACACCTTC	CAIAPRTGHFYGYTF
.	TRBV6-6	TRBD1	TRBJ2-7	TGTGCCAGCCCACCCCCGGGACAGGGTATGACCGAGCAGTACTTC	CASPPPGQGMTEQYF
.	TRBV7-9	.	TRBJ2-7	TGTGCCAGCAGCTTAGTAGTCGGAGCCTACGAGCAGTACTTC	CASSLVVGAYEQYF
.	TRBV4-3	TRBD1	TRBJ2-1	TGCGCCAGCAGCCAATCCGGGACAGGGAAAAATGAGCAGTTCTTC	CASSQSGTGKNEQFF
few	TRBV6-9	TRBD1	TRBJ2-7	TGTGCCAGCAGTTACAACGGACAGGGGTCCTACGAGCAGTACTTC	CASSYNGQGSYEQYF
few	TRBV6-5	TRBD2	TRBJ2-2	TGTGCCAGCAGTTACTCGGGGGAGGGTCTCGGGGAGCTGTTTTTT	CASSYSGEGLGELFF
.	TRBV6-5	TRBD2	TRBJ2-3	TGTGCCAGCAGTTACGGGGCGGGAGGGCCTTCAGATACGCAGTATTTT	CASSYGAGGPSDTQYF
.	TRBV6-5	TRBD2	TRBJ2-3	TGTGCCAGCAGTGGGACTAGCGGGAACACAGATACGCAGTATTTT	CASSGTSGNTDTQYF
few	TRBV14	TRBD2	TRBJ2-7	TGTGCCAGCAGCCAGCCCCTAGCGGGAGGGGGGAACGAGCAGTACTTC	CASSQPLAGGGNEQYF
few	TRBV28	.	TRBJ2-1	TGTGCCAGCAGTTTATACCGCGAGACTATACACAATGAGCAGTTCTTC	CASSLYRETIHNEQFF
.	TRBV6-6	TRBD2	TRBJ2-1	TGTGCCAGCAGGCTATCTAGCGGCCCTCTAGTTGAGCAGTTCTTC	CASRLSSGPLVEQFF
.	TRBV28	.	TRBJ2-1	TGTGCCAGCAGTTTAACTCGTGCGGCCTACTACAATGAGCAGTTCTTC	CASSLTRAAYYNEQFF
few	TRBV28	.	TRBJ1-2	TGTGCCAGCAGCCGGGGACAAGGTCGGGATGGCTACACCTTC	CASSRGQGRDGYTF
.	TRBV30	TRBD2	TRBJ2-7	TGTGCCTGGAGTTTGACTAGCGGCGAGCAGTACTTC	CAWSLTSGEQYF
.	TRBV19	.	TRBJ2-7	TGTGCCAGTAGTACCAGCGTCGAGCAGTACTTC	CASSTSVEQYF
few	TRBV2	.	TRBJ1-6	TGTGCCAGCAGTACCTGGACGGGAGATTCACCCCTCCACTTT	CASSTWTGDSPLHF
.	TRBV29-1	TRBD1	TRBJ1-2	TGCAGCGTTGAAGATCAGGGGGTGGGCTACACCTTC	CSVEDQGVGYTF
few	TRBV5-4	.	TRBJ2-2	TGTGCCAGCAGCTCGTTGACTAACTCGAACACCGGGGAGCTGTTTTTT	CASSSLTNSNTGELFF
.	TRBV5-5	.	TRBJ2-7	TGTGCCAGCAGCTTGGGCCAAATCCACGATACTCTAGTTTCCTACGAGCAGTACTTC	CASSLGQIHDTLVSYEQYF
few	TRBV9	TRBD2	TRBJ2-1	TGTGCCAGCAGCCACTCCGGACTAGCGGGACCGTACAATGAGCAGTTCTTC	CASSHSGLAGPYNEQFF
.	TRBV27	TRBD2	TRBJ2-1	TGTGCCAGCAGTGCCTGCGGGAGGGGGGGGGACAATGAGCAGTTCTTC	CASSACGRGGDNEQFF
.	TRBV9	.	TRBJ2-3	TGTGCCAGCAGCGTAGTGGCGGGCGCCACAGATACGCAGTATTTT	CASSVVAGATDTQYF